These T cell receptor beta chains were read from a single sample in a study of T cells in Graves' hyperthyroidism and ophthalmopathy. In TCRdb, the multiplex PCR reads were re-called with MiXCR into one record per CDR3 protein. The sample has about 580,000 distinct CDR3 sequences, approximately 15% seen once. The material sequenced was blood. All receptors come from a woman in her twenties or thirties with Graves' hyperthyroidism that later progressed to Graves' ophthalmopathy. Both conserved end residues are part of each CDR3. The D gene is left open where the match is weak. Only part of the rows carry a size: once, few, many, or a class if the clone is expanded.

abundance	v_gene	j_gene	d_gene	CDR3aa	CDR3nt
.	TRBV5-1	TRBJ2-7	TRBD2	CASRGTTAYEQYF	TGCGCCAGCAGGGGGACTACCGCCTACGAGCAGTACTTC
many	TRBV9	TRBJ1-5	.	CASSVEGRNQPQHF	TGTGCCAGCAGCGTAGAAGGGAGGAATCAGCCCCAGCATTTT
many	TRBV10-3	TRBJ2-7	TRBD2	CAITVAGSTYEQYF	TGTGCCATCACTGTAGCGGGAAGTACCTACGAGCAGTACTTC
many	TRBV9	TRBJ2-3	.	CASSPSGGFLTDTQYF	TGTGCCAGCAGCCCATCTGGCGGGTTCCTCACAGATACGCAGTATTTT
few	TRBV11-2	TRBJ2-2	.	CASLGPIDTGELFF	TGTGCCAGCTTGGGACCGATAGACACCGGGGAGCTGTTTTTT
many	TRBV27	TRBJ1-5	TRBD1	CASRPIDREGQPQHF	TGTGCCAGCAGGCCTATCGACAGGGAAGGACAGCCCCAGCATTTT
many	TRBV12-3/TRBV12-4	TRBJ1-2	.	CASSLGTGYTF	TGTGCCAGCAGCCTGGGGACTGGCTACACCTTC
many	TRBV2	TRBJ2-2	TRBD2	CASLAGGLKAGELFF	TGTGCCAGTCTTGCGGGAGGGCTCAAAGCCGGGGAGCTGTTTTTT
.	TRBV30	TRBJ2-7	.	CAWRWTDYEQYF	TGTGCCTGGAGGTGGACAGACTACGAGCAGTACTTC
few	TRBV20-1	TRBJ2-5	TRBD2	CSARGNSGRQETQYF	TGCAGTGCTAGAGGGAATAGCGGGAGGCAAGAGACCCAGTACTTC
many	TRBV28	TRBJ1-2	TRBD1	CASSAPGTGYGYTF	TGTGCCAGCAGCGCTCCCGGGACAGGCTATGGCTACACCTTC
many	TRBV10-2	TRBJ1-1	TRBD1	CASSAPRGGTEAFF	TGCGCCAGCAGTGCCCCCAGGGGGGGGACTGAAGCTTTCTTT
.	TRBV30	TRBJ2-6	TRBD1	CASTGGSSGANVLTF	TGTGCCTCGACAGGGGGCTCATCTGGGGCCAACGTCCTGACTTTC
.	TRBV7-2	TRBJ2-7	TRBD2	CASSLVGSSGSVYEQYF	TGTGCCAGCAGCTTAGTCGGCTCTAGCGGGAGTGTCTACGAGCAGTACTTC
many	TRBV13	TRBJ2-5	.	CASSSPGHNQETQYF	TGTGCCAGCAGCTCCCCGGGACACAACCAAGAGACCCAGTACTTC
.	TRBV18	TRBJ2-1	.	CASSPPSANEQFF	TGTGCCAGCTCACCACCATCGGCGAATGAGCAGTTCTTC
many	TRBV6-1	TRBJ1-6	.	CASGGGLGNSPLHF	TGTGCCAGCGGGGGGGGGCTGGGGAATTCACCCCTCCACTTT
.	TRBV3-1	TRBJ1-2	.	CASSQERGLGGRWFYGYTF	TGTGCCAGCAGCCAAGAGAGGGGTCTGGGGGGGCGCTGGTTCTATGGCTACACCTTC
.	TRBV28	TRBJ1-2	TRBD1	CASSRPSPGQGSGYTF	TGTGCCAGCAGCCGTCCAAGCCCGGGACAGGGGAGCGGCTACACCTTC
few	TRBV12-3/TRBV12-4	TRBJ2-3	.	CASSTARTQYF	TGTGCCAGCAGCACAGCGCGGACGCAGTATTTT
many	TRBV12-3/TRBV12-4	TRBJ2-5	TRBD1	CASSLGTGAREAQYF	TGTGCCAGCAGTTTAGGGACAGGGGCCCGAGAGGCCCAGTACTTC
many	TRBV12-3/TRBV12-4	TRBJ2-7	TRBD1	CASSFRGRGPYEQYF	TGTGCCAGCAGTTTTAGGGGCAGGGGGCCCTACGAGCAGTACTTC
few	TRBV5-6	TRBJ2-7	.	CASSVGLRDEQYF	TGTGCCAGCAGCGTGGGTCTCCGGGACGAGCAGTACTTC
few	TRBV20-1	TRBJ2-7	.	CSARATGRYEQYF	TGCAGTGCTAGAGCTACAGGGCGCTACGAGCAGTACTTC
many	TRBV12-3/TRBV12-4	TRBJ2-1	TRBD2	CASSLIATVAGTSGSLSYNEQFF	TGTGCCAGCAGTTTAATAGCCACCGTTGCCGGGACTAGCGGGAGCCTTTCCTACAATGAGCAGTTCTTC
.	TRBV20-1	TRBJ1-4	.	CSAGRPNEKLFF	TGCAGTGCAGGGAGGCCTAATGAAAAACTGTTTTTT
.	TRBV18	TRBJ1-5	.	CASSPDGEGQPQHF	TGTGCCAGCTCACCCGACGGGGAGGGTCAGCCCCAGCATTTT
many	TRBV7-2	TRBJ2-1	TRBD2	CASSLSTSSDNEQFF	TGTGCCAGCAGCTTGTCGACTAGCTCAGACAATGAGCAGTTCTTC
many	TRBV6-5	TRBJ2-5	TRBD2	CASSYSPRLAGGPRRVTQYF	TGTGCCAGCAGTTACTCTCCTCGGCTAGCGGGAGGCCCCCGTCGGGTGACCCAGTACTTC
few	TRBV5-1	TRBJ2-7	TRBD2	CASSLGVISGSSYEQYF	TGCGCCAGCAGCTTGGGCGTAATTAGCGGGAGCTCCTACGAGCAGTACTTC
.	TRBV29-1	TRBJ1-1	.	CSVDKNMNTEAFF	TGCAGCGTCGATAAAAACATGAACACTGAAGCTTTCTTT
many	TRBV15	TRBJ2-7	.	CATSGHKQASGEEQYF	TGTGCCACCAGTGGACACAAGCAGGCCTCAGGCGAAGAGCAGTACTTC
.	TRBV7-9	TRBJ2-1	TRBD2	CASSYFRDYGNEQFF	TGTGCCAGCAGCTACTTCCGGGACTATGGCAATGAGCAGTTCTTC
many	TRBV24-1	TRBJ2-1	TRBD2	CATSDLGGRASNEQFF	TGTGCCACCAGTGATTTAGGAGGGAGGGCCTCGAATGAGCAGTTCTTC
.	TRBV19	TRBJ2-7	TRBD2	CASSIGSGRAYEQYF	TGTGCCAGTAGTATAGGCAGCGGGAGGGCCTACGAGCAGTACTTC
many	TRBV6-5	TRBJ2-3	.	CASSYRLGGKDTQYF	TGTGCCAGCAGTTATCGACTAGGCGGGAAAGATACGCAGTATTTT
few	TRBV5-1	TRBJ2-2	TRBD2	CASSLSGTSFYANTGELFF	TGCGCCAGCAGCTTATCCGGGACTAGCTTTTACGCGAACACCGGGGAGCTGTTTTTT
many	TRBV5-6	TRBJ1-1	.	CASSLVHLITEAFF	TGTGCCAGCAGCTTGGTCCATCTGATAACTGAAGCTTTCTTT
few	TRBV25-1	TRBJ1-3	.	CASSENRAQAGNTIYF	TGTGCCAGCAGTGAAAACAGGGCGCAGGCTGGAAACACCATATATTTT
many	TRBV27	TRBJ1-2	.	CASSRTNSYGYTF	TGTGCCAGCAGCCGAACGAATAGCTATGGCTACACCTTC
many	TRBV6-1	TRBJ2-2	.	CAIQGPYTGELFF	TGTGCCATCCAGGGCCCGTACACCGGGGAGCTGTTTTTT
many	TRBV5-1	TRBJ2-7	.	CASSLEVGLYEQYF	TGCGCCAGCAGCTTGGAAGTGGGACTCTACGAGCAGTACTTC